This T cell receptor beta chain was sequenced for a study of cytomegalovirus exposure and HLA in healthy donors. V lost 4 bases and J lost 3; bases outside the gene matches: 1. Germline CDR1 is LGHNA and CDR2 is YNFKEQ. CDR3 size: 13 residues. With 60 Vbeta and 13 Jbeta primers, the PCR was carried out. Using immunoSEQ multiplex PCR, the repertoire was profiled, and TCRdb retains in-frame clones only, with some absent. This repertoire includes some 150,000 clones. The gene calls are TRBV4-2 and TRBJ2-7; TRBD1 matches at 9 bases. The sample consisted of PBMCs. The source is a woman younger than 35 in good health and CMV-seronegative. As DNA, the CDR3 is TGTGCCAGCAGCCCGGACAGGGGCTACGAGCAGTACGTC. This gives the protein CASSPDRGYEQYV.